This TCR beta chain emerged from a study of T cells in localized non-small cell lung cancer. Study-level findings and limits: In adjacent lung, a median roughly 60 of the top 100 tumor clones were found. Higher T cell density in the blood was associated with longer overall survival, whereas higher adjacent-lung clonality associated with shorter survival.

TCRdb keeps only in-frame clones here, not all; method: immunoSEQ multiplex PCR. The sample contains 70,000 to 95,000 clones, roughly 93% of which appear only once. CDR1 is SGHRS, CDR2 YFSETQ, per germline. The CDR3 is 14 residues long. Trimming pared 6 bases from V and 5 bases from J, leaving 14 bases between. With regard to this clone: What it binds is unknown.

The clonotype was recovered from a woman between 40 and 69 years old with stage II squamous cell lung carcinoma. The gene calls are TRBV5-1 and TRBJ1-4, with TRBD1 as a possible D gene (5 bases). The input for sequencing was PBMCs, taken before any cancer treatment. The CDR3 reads CASKVGGENEKLFF. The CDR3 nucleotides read TGCGCCAGCAAAGTGGGAGGGGAGAATGAAAAACTGTTTTTT.